These 22 T cell receptor beta chains were all obtained from the same sample, sequenced in a study of T cell repertoires in cytomegalovirus infection. Their antigens are not known. In TCRdb, the reads were re-called with MiXCR into one record per CDR3 protein. The sample shows around 300,000 distinct CDR3 sequences, less than 25% of them seen only once. The sample in question was cultured PBMCs, obtained from culture after CMV antigen stimulation. Every receptor here comes from a human donor in good health (CMV status not recorded). Some clones in this sample may be carry-over from other donors' samples.

V gene TRBV9 combines with J gene TRBJ2-7, with no clear D. Germline V gene sequence: CDR1 SGDLS, CDR2 YYNGEE. This CDR3 has 14 residues. V was shortened by 2 bases and J by 6 bases, with 15 bases between the two germline ends. In DNA form, the CDR3 reads TGTGCCAGCAGCGTTGAAGGGCCGAGTCGCGAGCAGTACGTC. This encodes CASSVEGPSREQYV.

The chain joins TRBV7-2 to TRBJ2-1; no firm D call. The germline V gene encodes CDR1 SGHTA and CDR2 FQGNSA. With 5 bases removed from V and 10 bases from J, the gap between germline ends came to 15 bases. The CDR3 is 13 amino acids. The CDR3 region has the DNA TGTGCCAGCAGCCTAGGTTTATTGCGGGAGCAGTTCTTC. It yields the protein CASSLGLLREQFF. Filled out from reference TRBV7-2 and TRBJ2-1, the complete variable domain reads GAGVSQSPSNKVTEKGKDVELRCDPISGHTALYWYRQSLGQGLEFLIYFQGNSAPDKSGLPSDRFSAERTGGSVSTLTIQRTQQEDSAVYLCASSLGLLREQFFGPGTRLTVL.

This clonotype was counted at least ten times. The chain joins TRBV4-2 to TRBJ1-4; weak D call: TRBD1 (5 bases). Germline-derived CDR1 and CDR2 are LGHNA and YNFKEQ. The V gene lost 5 bases and the J gene lost 0 bases, with 7 bases spanning the gap. The CDR3 covers 14 residues. CDR3: CASSTQATNEKLFF. Here the CDR3 DNA reads TGTGCCAGCAGCACACAGGCAACTAATGAAAAACTGTTTTTT.

This clonotype has only a few counts. V is TRBV27 and J is TRBJ1-2; possibly TRBD1 for D (5 bases). The CDR3 has 14 residues. Germline CDR1 MNHEY, CDR2 SMNVEV (reference sequence). V lost 6 bases and J 6 bases, leaving 17 bases between the germline ends. This CDR3 is CASRETTGLHGYTF. The CDR3 DNA reads TGTGCCAGCAGAGAAACGACGGGACTGCATGGCTACACCTTC.

The V gene is TRBV11-2, the J gene TRBJ1-2; TRBD1 matches at 11 bases. The CDR3 runs 16 residues. V shed 3 bases and J 2 bases; nucleotides not matched to a gene: 5. Germline CDR1 SGHAT, CDR2 FQNNGV. The CDR3 spells CASSLTGQGANYGYTF. CDR3 coding DNA: TGTGCCAGCAGCTTGACTGGACAGGGGGCGAACTATGGCTACACCTTC.

CDR3 in DNA: TGTGCCAGCAGACGACTAGCGGGAGTAGAAGACACCGGGGAGCTGTTTTTT. Residues: CASRRLAGVEDTGELFF. This chain connects TRBV12-3 or TRBV12-4 to TRBJ2-2; 12 bases map to TRBD2. J gave up 3 bases and V 6 bases, and 8 bases lay outside the gene matches. The CDR3 is made up of 17 amino acids.

This clonotype was seen only a few times. The chain employs TRBV24-1 and TRBJ2-7; 8 bases fit TRBD2. The CDR3 sequence is 18 residues long. Germline-derived CDR1 and CDR2 are KGHDR and SFDVKD. The V segment lost 4 bases and the J segment 3 bases; nucleotides outside the gene matches: 16. The CDR3 reads CATSDARSPTSGGYEQYF. CDR3 sequence (DNA): TGTGCCACCAGTGACGCGAGGTCCCCAACTAGCGGAGGCTACGAGCAGTACTTC.

The rearrangement uses TRBV5-4 and TRBJ1-3; D remains ambiguous. Germline assignment: CDR1 SGHNT and CDR2 YYREEE (reference sequence). V lost 4 bases to trimming and J lost 0 bases, with 8 bases between them. The CDR3 has 14 amino acids. The CDR3 region is CASSTDHSGNTIYF. The CDR3 region has the DNA TGTGCCAGCAGCACGGATCACTCTGGAAACACCATATATTTT.

In this sample, this clonotype turned up a few times. The chain carries TRBV30 and TRBJ2-2; TRBD2 aligns across 13 bases. The junction had 15 bases not matched to a gene; V was cut back by 7 bases and J by 7 bases. Germline CDR1 is GTSNPN and CDR2 is SVGIG (reference sequence). CDR3 length: 17 amino acids. The DNA for the CDR3 is TGTGCCTACCAACCGGGACTAGCGGGACTCGCCGGCGGGGAGCTGTTTTTT. Protein: CAYQPGLAGLAGGELFF.

V and J are TRBV4-2 and TRBJ2-5; TRBD1 or TRBD2 may be the D gene (5 bases each). Per the germline V gene, CDR1 is LGHNA and CDR2 is YNFKEQ. Trimming removed 4 bases from V and 5 bases from J, with 8 bases in between. This CDR3 spans 12 amino acids. The CDR3 region has the DNA TGTGCCAGCAGCCCCGGGGCGGAGACCCAGTACTTC. Its protein is CASSPGAETQYF.

The J gene is TRBJ2-1, the V gene TRBV9, with D possibly matching TRBD1 (5 bases). V was trimmed by 3 bases and J by 0 bases, leaving 10 bases between them. Germline CDR1 is SGDLS and CDR2 is YYNGEE. CDR3 length: 15 residues. Here the CDR3 DNA reads TGTGCCAGCAGCGATCAGGGTACCTCCTACAATGAGCAGTTCTTC. As protein: CASSDQGTSYNEQFF.

This clonotype was seen a few times. The chain links TRBV11-2 to TRBJ2-1; maybe TRBD2 (6 bases). CDR1 is SGHAT, CDR2 FQNNGV, per germline. The CDR3 contains 14 residues. Trimming left V 5 bases short and J 5 bases short, with 13 bases between. CDR3 residues: CASSPYGSNNEQFF. DNA of the CDR3: TGTGCCAGCAGCCCTTACGGGAGCAACAATGAGCAGTTCTTC.

This clonotype was detected only a few times. The chain links TRBV28 to TRBJ1-1; the D is unclear. V was clipped by 4 bases and J by 0 bases, with 15 bases between them. This CDR3 contains 16 residues. Germline CDR1 reads MDHEN; CDR2 reads SYDVKM. The CDR3: CASSYPIGVMNTEAFF. In DNA, the CDR3 is TGTGCCAGCAGTTACCCGATTGGGGTTATGAACACTGAAGCTTTCTTT.

This clonotype was observed many times. V is TRBV7-2 and J is TRBJ2-7, with D possibly TRBD1 on 6 matching bases. Deletions cut 1 base from V and 5 bases from J, with 12 bases between. The CDR3 sequence is 14 residues long. The germline V gene encodes CDR1 SGHTA and CDR2 FQGNSA. CDR3 coding DNA: TGTGCCAGCAGCTTAGACGGGACATTGGACGAGCAGTACTTC. This codes for CASSLDGTLDEQYF.

This clonotype showed up just a few times. This rearrangement joins TRBV6-2 or TRBV6-3 to TRBJ1-1; D not certain. V was clipped by 0 bases and J by 0 bases, with 14 bases between them. The CDR3 covers 17 residues. CDR1 is MNHEY and CDR2 is SVGEGT in the germline V gene. The CDR3 DNA follows: TGTGCCAGCAGTTACTCTTCTCTCGGCAGTTTGAACACTGAAGCTTTCTTT. Translating gives CASSYSSLGSLNTEAFF.

The V call is TRBV12-3 or TRBV12-4, the J call TRBJ2-5; 8 nucleotides match TRBD2. Trimming at V came to 4 bases and at J to 9 bases, leaving 13 bases not matched to a gene. This CDR3 contains 15 residues. The CDR3: CASSSLEQPGGAQYF. The CDR3 DNA sequence: TGTGCCAGCAGTTCCCTCGAACAGCCGGGGGGGGCCCAGTACTTC.

V usage is TRBV4-1 and J usage is TRBJ2-7, with D maybe TRBD1 (5 bases). From germline, CDR1 is MGHRA and CDR2 YSYEKL. The CDR3 covers 16 residues. Trimming took 11 bases from V and 3 from J, leaving 26 bases between them. CDR3 coding DNA: TGCGCCTCCAAACTTCTCCCAGGGCCAAGGGACTACGAGCAGTACTTC. Its translation: CASKLLPGPRDYEQYF.

The chain couples TRBV12-5 to TRBJ2-1; 10 bases match TRBD2. The J segment lost 5 bases and the V segment lost 6 bases, leaving 4 bases of the junction unmatched. From germline, CDR1 is LGHNT and CDR2 FRNRAP. CDR3 length: 14 amino acids. The CDR3 DNA sequence: TGTGCTAGTGGGGGAGCGGGAGGGAACAATGAGCAGTTCTTC. This encodes CASGGAGGNNEQFF.

This clonotype was detected ten times or more. The rearrangement uses TRBV7-2 and TRBJ2-5; tentative D call: TRBD1 (5 bases). There are 14 residues in the CDR3. With 1 base removed from V and 0 bases from J, the gap between germline ends came to 6 bases. Germline V gene sequence: CDR1 SGHTA, CDR2 FQGNSA. CDR3 sequence: CASSLGTHQETQYF. CDR3 bases: TGTGCCAGCAGCTTAGGGACACACCAAGAGACCCAGTACTTC.

The chain recombines TRBV19 with TRBJ2-4; no clear D. This CDR3 has 13 amino acids. V was shortened by 3 bases and J by 12 bases, with 15 bases between the two germline ends. Germline values: CDR1 LNHDA, CDR2 SQIVND (reference sequence). CDR3 coding DNA: TGTGCCAGTAGTATCGAGCGCGGCAGAACTCAGTACTTC. Its translation: CASSIERGRTQYF.

The chain combines TRBV7-4 with TRBJ2-7, with a weak D call TRBD2 (5 bases). Per the germline V gene, CDR1 is SGHVT and CDR2 is SQSDAQ. The CDR3 runs 15 residues. V lost 2 bases, J lost 3 bases, and 14 bases lay in between. CDR3 amino acids: CASSLLVATNYEQYF. In DNA, the CDR3 is TGTGCCAGCAGCTTATTAGTAGCGACCAACTACGAGCAGTACTTC.

The table lists this clonotype with many counts. The rearrangement joins TRBV28 to TRBJ2-7; the D gene could be TRBD1 or TRBD2 (6 bases each). The CDR3 totals 13 residues. CDR1 and CDR2 from the germline V gene are MDHEN and SYDVKM. V was cut by 10 bases and J by 0 bases, with 13 bases left in between. The CDR3 region is CATYGGGSYEQYF. Here the CDR3 DNA reads TGTGCCACCTACGGGGGCGGCTCCTACGAGCAGTACTTC.